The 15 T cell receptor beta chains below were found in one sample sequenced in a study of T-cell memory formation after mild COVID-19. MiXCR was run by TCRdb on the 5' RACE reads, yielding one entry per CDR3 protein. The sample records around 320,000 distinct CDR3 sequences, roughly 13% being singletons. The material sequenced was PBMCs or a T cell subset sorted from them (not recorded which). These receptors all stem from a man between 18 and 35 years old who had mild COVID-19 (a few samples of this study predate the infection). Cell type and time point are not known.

The CDR3 loop reads CASSLATKGRRRGFYEQYF. DNA of the CDR3: TGTGCCAGCAGCTTAGCCACGAAGGGGAGGAGAAGGGGGTTTTACGAGCAGTACTTC. The chain carries TRBV7-9 and TRBJ2-7, with D perhaps assigned TRBD1 or TRBD2 (6 bases each). Trimming cost V 0 bases and J 4 bases, with 25 bases left between them. Per germline, CDR1 SEHNR and CDR2 FQNEAQ (reference sequence). The CDR3 consists of 19 residues.

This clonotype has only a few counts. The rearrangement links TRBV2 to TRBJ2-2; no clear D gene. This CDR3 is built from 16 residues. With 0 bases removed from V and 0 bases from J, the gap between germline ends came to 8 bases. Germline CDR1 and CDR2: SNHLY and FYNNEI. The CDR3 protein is CASSEAAAANTGELFF. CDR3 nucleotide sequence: TGTGCCAGCAGTGAAGCCGCGGCGGCGAACACCGGGGAGCTGTTTTTT.

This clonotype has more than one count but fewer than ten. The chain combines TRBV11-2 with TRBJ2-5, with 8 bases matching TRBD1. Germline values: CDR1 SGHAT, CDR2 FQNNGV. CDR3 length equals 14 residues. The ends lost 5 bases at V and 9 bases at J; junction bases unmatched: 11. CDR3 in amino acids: CASSRFRQGRSQYF. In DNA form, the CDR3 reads TGTGCCAGCAGCCGTTTCAGACAGGGGAGGTCCCAGTACTTC.

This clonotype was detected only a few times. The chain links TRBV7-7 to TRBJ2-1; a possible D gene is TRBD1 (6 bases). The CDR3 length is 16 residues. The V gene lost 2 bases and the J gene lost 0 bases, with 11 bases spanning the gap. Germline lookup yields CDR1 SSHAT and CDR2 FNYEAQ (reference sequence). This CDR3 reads CASSLWGQSSYNEQFF. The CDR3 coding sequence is TGTGCCAGCAGCTTATGGGGACAAAGCTCCTACAATGAGCAGTTCTTC. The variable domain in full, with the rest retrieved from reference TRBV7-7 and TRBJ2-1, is GAGVSQSPRYKVTKRGQDVTLRCDPISSHATLYWYQQALGQGPEFLTYFNYEAQPDKSGLPSDRFSAERPEGSISTLTIQRTEQRDSAMYRCASSLWGQSSYNEQFFGPGTRLTVL.

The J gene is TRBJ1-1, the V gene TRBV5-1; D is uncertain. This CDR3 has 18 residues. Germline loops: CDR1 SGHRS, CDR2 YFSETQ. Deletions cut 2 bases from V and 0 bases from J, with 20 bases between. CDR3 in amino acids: CASSLTVVWSNMNTEAFF. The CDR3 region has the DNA TGCGCCAGCAGCTTAACGGTGGTTTGGAGTAATATGAACACTGAAGCTTTCTTT.

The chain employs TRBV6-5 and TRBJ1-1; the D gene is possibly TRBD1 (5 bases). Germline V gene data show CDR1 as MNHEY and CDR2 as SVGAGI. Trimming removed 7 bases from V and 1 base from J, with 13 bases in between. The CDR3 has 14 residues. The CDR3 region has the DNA TGTGCCAGCACTCCTTGGGGGTCGAACACTGAAGCTTTCTTT. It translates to CASTPWGSNTEAFF.

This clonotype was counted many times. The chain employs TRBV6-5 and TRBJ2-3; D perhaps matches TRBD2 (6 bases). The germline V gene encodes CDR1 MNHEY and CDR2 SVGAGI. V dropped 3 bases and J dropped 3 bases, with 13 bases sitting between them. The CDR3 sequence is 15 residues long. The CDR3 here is CASSYWAGPTDTQYF. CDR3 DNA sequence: TGTGCCAGCAGTTATTGGGCGGGGCCAACAGATACGCAGTATTTT.

In DNA, the CDR3 is TGTGCCAGCAGCTTAACAGCAGGGGCCCCCTCACCCCTCCACTTT. It encodes CASSLTAGAPSPLHF. The chain recombines TRBV7-2 with TRBJ1-6; D is possibly TRBD1 (6 bases). V lost 2 bases to trimming and J lost 10 bases, with 15 bases between them. Germline V lookup: CDR1 SGHTA, CDR2 FQGNSA. The length of the CDR3 is 15 residues.

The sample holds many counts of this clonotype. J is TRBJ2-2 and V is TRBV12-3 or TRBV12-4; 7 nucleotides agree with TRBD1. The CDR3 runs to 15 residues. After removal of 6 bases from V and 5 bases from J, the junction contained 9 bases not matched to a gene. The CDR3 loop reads CASSPRDRGTGELFF. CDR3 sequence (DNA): TGTGCCAGCAGCCCTCGGGACAGAGGAACCGGGGAGCTGTTTTTT.

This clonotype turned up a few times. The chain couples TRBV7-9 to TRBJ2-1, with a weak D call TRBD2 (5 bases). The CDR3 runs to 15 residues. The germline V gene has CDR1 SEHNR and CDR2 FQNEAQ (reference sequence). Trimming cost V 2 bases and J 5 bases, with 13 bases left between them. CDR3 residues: CASSLTGSPHNEQFF. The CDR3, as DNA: TGTGCCAGCAGCTTAACGGGAAGCCCACACAATGAGCAGTTCTTC.

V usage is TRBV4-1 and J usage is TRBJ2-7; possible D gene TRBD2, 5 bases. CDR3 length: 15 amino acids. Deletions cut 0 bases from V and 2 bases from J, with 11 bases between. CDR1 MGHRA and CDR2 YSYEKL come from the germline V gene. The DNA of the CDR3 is TGCGCCAGCAGCCAAGAGGCAGCGGCAGCCTACGAGCAGTACGTC. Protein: CASSQEAAAAYEQYV.

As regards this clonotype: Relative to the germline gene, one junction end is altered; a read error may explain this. CDR3 bases: TGTGCCAGAAGCTTTGCGAGCTCTGGGGCCAACGTCCTGACTTTC. Translated: CARSFASSGANVLTF. The chain carries TRBV7-3 and TRBJ2-6; D is uncertain. The germline V gene has CDR1 SGHTA and CDR2 FQGTGA. CDR3 length: 15 amino acids.

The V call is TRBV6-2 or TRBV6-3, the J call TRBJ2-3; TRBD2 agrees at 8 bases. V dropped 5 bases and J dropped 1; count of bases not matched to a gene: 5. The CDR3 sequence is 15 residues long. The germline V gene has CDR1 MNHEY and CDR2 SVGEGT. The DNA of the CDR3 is TGTGCCAGCAGTGGTTGGCGGGGGGGCACAGATACGCAGTATTTT. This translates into CASSGWRGGTDTQYF.

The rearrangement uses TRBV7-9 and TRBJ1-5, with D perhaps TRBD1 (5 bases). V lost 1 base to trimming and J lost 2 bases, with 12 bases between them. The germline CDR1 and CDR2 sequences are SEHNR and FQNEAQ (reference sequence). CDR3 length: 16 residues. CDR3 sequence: CASSLGGARGNQPQHF. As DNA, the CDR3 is TGTGCCAGCAGCTTAGGTGGGGCGCGGGGCAATCAGCCCCAGCATTTT.

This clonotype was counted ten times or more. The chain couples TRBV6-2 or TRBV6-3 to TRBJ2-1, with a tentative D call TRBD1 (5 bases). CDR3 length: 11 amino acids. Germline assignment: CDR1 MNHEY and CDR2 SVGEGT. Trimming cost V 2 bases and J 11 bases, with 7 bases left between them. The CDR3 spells CASSYQGQQFF. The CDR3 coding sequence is TGTGCCAGCAGTTACCAGGGTCAGCAGTTCTTC.